This T cell receptor (beta chain) is drawn from a study of T-cell reconstitution after alpha-beta-depleted transplantation in children. This clonotype occurred many times. Unique molecular identifiers tagged the TCRbeta library. TCRdb reprocessed the PCR reads via MiXCR and lists one record per CDR3 protein. The sample shows approximately 500,000 distinct CDR3 sequences, roughly a tenth of them seen only once. The CDR3 consists of 14 residues. Germline V lookup: CDR1 SNHLY, CDR2 FYNNEI. V was clipped by 6 bases and J by 2 bases, with 14 bases between them. The chain recombines TRBV2 with TRBJ2-7; no clear D. The sequence derives from a child aged 2 to 15 with inherited bone marrow failure, due to receive a stem cell transplant. The material sequenced was PBMCs, taken before TCRalphabeta/CD19-depleted stem cell transplant. The CDR3 here is CASSEQDWTYEQYF. In DNA form, the CDR3 reads TGTGCCAGCAGCGAACAAGACTGGACCTACGAGCAGTACTTC.